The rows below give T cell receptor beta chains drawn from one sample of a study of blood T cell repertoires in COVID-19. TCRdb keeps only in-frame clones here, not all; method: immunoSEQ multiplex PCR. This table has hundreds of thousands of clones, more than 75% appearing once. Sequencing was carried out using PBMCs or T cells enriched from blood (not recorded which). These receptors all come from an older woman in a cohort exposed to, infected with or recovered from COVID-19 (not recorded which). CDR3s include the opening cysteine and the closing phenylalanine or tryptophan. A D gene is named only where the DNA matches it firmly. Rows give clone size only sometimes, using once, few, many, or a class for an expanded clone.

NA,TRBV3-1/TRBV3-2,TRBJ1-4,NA,CASSHRLEEKLFF,TGTGCCAGCAGCCACAGGCTGGAAGAAAAACTGTTTTTT
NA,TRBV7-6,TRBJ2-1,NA,CASSLDERGLGYNEQFF,TGTGCCAGCAGCTTAGATGAAAGAGGGCTCGGGTACAATGAGCAGTTCTTC
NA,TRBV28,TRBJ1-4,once,CASSLLAPQGMGSDNEKLFF,TGTGCCAGCAGTTTACTCGCCCCTCAGGGGATGGGGAGCGATAATGAAAAACTGTTTTTT
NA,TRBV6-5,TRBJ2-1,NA,CASSLSPPGGNEQFF,TGTGCCAGCAGCCTTAGCCCGCCCGGTGGCAATGAGCAGTTCTTC
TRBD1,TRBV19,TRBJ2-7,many,CASSKTGSYEQYF,TGTGCCAGTAGCAAGACAGGGTCCTACGAGCAGTACTTC
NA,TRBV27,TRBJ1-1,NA,CASSMFLTGPNTEAFF,TGTGCCAGCAGTATGTTCCTGACAGGCCCTAACACTGAAGCTTTCTTT
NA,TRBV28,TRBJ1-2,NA,CASRGGQNRTF,TGTGCCAGCAGGGGGGGGCAGAACCGGACCTTC
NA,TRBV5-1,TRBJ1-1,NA,CASRPRPISGGRYTEAFF,TGCGCCAGCAGACCTCGGCCTATTTCCGGGGGTCGGTACACTGAAGCTTTCTTT
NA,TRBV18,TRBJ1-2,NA,CASSPSREGYGYTF,TGTGCCAGCTCACCGTCCAGGGAGGGCTATGGCTACACCTTC
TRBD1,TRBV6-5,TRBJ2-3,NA,CASSRQGVTDTQYF,TGTGCCAGCAGCAGACAGGGGGTCACAGATACGCAGTATTTT
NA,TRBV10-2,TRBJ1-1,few,CASSGQANTEAFF,TGCGCCAGCAGTGGCCAGGCGAACACTGAAGCTTTCTTT
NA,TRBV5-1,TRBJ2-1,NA,CASSSLADSYNEQFF,TGCGCCAGCAGCTCCTTAGCGGACTCCTACAATGAGCAGTTCTTC
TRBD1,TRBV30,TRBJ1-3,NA,CAWATQGASGNTIYF,TGTGCCTGGGCAACACAGGGGGCGTCAGGAAACACCATATATTTT
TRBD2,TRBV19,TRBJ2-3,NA,CASQIAGAQYF,TGTGCCAGTCAAATAGCGGGAGCGCAGTATTTT
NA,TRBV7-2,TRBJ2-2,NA,CASSYYTGELFF,TGTGCCAGCAGCTACTACACCGGGGAGCTGTTTTTT
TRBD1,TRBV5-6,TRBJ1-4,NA,CASSLRQGANEKLFF,TGTGCCAGCAGCTTGAGGCAGGGGGCGAATGAAAAACTGTTTTTT
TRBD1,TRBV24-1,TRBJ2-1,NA,CATSLGQWNEQFF,TGTGCCACCAGTTTGGGACAGTGGAATGAGCAGTTCTTC
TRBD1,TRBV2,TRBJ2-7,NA,CASSEAWTGRQYF,TGTGCCAGCAGTGAAGCCTGGACAGGGCGGCAGTACTTC
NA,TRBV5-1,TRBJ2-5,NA,CASSPSRQQETQYF,TGCGCCAGCAGCCCCTCGCGACAACAAGAGACCCAGTACTTC
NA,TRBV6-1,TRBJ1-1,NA,CASSELRVTEAFF,TGTGCCAGCAGTGAATTGAGGGTCACTGAAGCTTTCTTT
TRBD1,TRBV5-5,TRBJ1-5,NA,CASSLGDRGGNQPQHF,TGTGCCAGCAGCTTGGGGGACAGGGGAGGCAATCAGCCCCAGCATTTT
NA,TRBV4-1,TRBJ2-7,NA,CASSLRTDSSYEQYF,TGCGCCAGCAGCCTTCGGACAGACAGCTCCTACGAGCAGTACTTC
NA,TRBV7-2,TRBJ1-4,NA,CASSLAPGGAREKLFF,TGTGCCAGCAGCTTAGCCCCGGGGGGGGCTCGGGAAAAACTGTTTTTT
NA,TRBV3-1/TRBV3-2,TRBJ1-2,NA,CASSLTANYGYTF,TGTGCCAGCAGCTTAACAGCAAACTATGGCTACACCTTC
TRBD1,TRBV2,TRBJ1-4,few,CASRKTGINEKLFF,TGTGCCAGCAGAAAGACAGGGATAAATGAAAAACTGTTTTTT
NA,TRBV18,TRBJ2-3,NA,CASSLGDKSGTDTQYF,TGTGCCAGCTCACTCGGGGACAAGTCTGGCACAGATACGCAGTATTTT
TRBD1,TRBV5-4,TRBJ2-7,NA,CASSFQTGNNEQYF,TGTGCCAGCAGCTTCCAGACAGGGAACAACGAGCAGTACTTC
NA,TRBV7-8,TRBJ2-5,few,CASSSALYSGGHQETQYF,TGTGCCAGCAGCTCGGCGCTGTATAGCGGAGGCCACCAAGAGACCCAGTACTTC
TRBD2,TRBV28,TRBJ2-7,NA,CASRAAGGASYEQYF,TGTGCCAGCAGGGCGGCGGGGGGCGCGTCCTACGAGCAGTACTTC
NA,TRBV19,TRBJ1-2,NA,CASSLERTYGYTF,TGTGCCAGTAGCCTAGAAAGAACCTATGGCTACACCTTC
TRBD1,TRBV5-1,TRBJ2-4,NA,CASSQRTGGTKNIQYF,TGCGCCAGCAGCCAACGGACAGGGGGAACCAAAAACATTCAGTACTTC
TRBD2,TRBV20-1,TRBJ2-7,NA,CSASLTSGAPF,TGCAGTGCTAGCCTAACTAGCGGGGCACCCTTC
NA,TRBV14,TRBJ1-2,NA,CASSQNLGTQYGYTF,TGTGCCAGCAGCCAGAACCTCGGGACACAGTATGGCTACACCTTC
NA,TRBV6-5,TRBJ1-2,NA,CASSFNRNYGYTF,TGTGCCAGCAGTTTCAACAGGAACTATGGCTACACCTTC
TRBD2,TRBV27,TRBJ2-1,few,CASSKVRGTSGYNEQFF,TGTGCCAGCAGTAAAGTCCGGGGCACTAGCGGATACAATGAGCAGTTCTTC
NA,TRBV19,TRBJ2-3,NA,CASSMNNRGLGTDTQYF,TGTGCCAGTAGTATGAATAATAGGGGATTAGGTACAGATACGCAGTATTTT
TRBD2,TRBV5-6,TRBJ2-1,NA,CASSLVLAGGPGVQNEQFF,TGTGCCAGCAGCTTGGTCCTAGCGGGAGGGCCGGGGGTACAGAATGAGCAGTTCTTC
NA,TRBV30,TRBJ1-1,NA,CAWSKGGLGEAFF,TGTGCCTGGAGTAAGGGGGGGCTTGGTGAAGCTTTCTTT
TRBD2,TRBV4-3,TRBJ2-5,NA,CASSPRRAGGPEETQYF,TGCGCCAGCAGCCCCCGTCGGGCGGGAGGGCCCGAAGAGACCCAGTACTTC
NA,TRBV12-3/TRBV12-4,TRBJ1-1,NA,CASSFQGNTEAFF,TGTGCCAGCAGTTTTCAGGGGAACACTGAAGCTTTCTTT
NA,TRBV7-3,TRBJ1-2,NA,CASSLTGPLEGNGYTF,TGTGCCAGCAGCTTAACGGGGCCCCTGGAGGGGAATGGCTACACCTTC
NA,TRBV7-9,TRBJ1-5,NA,CASSLTNQPQHF,TGTGCCAGCAGCCTTACTAATCAGCCCCAGCATTTT
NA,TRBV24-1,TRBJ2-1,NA,CATGGTVSSYNEQFF,TGTGCCACCGGGGGGACAGTCAGCTCCTACAATGAGCAGTTCTTC
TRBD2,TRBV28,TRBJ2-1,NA,CASSLALARRNEQFF,TGTGCCAGCAGTTTAGCACTAGCGCGAAGGAATGAGCAGTTCTTC
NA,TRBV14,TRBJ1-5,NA,CASSQDSNQPQHF,TGTGCCAGCAGCCAAGATTCAAATCAGCCCCAGCATTTT
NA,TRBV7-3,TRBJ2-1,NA,CASKTSPSSYNEQFF,TGTGCCAGCAAAACTAGTCCCAGCTCCTACAATGAGCAGTTCTTC
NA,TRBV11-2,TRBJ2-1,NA,CASSLPRGGGNEQFF,TGTGCCAGCAGCTTGCCTAGAGGTGGAGGGAATGAGCAGTTCTTC
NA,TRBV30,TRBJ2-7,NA,CAWSGGRGSYEQYF,TGTGCCTGGAGTGGCGGCAGGGGAAGCTACGAGCAGTACTTC
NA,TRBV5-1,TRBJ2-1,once,CASSPLPRSYNEQFF,TGCGCCAGCAGCCCCCTCCCCCGCTCCTACAATGAGCAGTTCTTC
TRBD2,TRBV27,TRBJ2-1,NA,CASSLGSGRSSYNEQFF,TGTGCCAGCAGTTTAGGGAGCGGGAGGAGCTCCTACAATGAGCAGTTCTTC
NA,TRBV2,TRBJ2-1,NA,CASSETGLVFNEQFF,TGTGCCAGCAGTGAAACAGGGCTGGTTTTCAATGAGCAGTTCTTC
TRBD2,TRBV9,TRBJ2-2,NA,CASSPSISGMNTGELFF,TGTGCCAGCAGCCCAAGTATTAGCGGGATGAACACCGGGGAGCTGTTTTTT
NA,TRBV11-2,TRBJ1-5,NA,CASSSSDRLGEPQHF,TGTGCCAGCAGCTCCTCCGACAGGCTGGGGGAGCCCCAGCATTTT
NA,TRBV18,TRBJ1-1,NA,CASSAETYTEAFF,TGTGCCAGCTCAGCCGAAACATACACTGAAGCTTTCTTT